Shown below are 15 T cell receptor beta chains from a single sample sequenced in a study of beta chain features in type 1 diabetes. Isolated RNA was reverse transcribed in full, so expressed TCRB transcripts were sequenced. Assay: immunoSEQ multiplex PCR; the TCRdb copy retains only in-frame clones and omits some. The data hold almost 350,000 clones, with about 20% observed a single time. Material for sequencing was naive CD4+ T cells from blood. These receptors came from a woman under 30 in good health.

This clone has a handful of counts. This clone may be a read error of a much larger clone one base away. This CDR3 is also generated by other DNA sequences in the sample. The chain recombines TRBV7-2 with TRBJ1-1, with D maybe TRBD1 (6 bases). Trimming took off 2 bases at V and 3 bases at J, with 7 bases between the two ends. CDR3 size: 13 residues. CDR1 and CDR2 from the germline V gene are SGHTA and FQGNSA. The CDR3 protein is CASSLQGYTEAFF. The CDR3 DNA sequence: TGTGCCAGCAGCTTACAGGGGTACACTGAAGCTTTCTTT.

The chain carries TRBV9 and TRBJ1-2; TRBD1 might be the D (5 bases). Germline V gene sequence: CDR1 SGDLS, CDR2 YYNGEE. This CDR3 spans 11 amino acids. Trimming took 4 bases from V and 10 from J, leaving 11 bases between them. CDR3 sequence: CASSHSGDYTF. The CDR3 DNA reads as TGTGCCAGCAGCCATTCGGGGGACTACACCTTC.

This clone came up a few times. The V call is TRBV29-1, the J call TRBJ2-1; 8 nucleotides agree with TRBD2. Germline V gives CDR1 SQVTM, CDR2 ANQGSEA. This CDR3 has 19 residues. The V gene end was trimmed by 0 bases and the J gene end by 1 base; junction bases not matched to a gene: 14. The CDR3 here is CSVEERSGSSLRSYNEQFF. In nucleotides, the CDR3 is TGCAGCGTTGAAGAGCGGAGCGGGAGTTCGTTAAGGTCCTACAATGAGCAGTTCTTC.

The chain uses TRBV4-1 and TRBJ2-7; D possibly corresponds to TRBD2 (6 bases). The CDR3 consists of 12 residues. Germline loops: CDR1 MGHRA, CDR2 YSYEKL. V was shortened by 3 bases and J by 6 bases, with 9 bases between the two germline ends. This CDR3 is CASSHPGVEQYF. The CDR3 bases are TGCGCCAGCAGCCACCCGGGGGTCGAGCAGTACTTC.

CDR3 nucleotide sequence: TGTGCCAGCAGCCGTCGCGCTGAAGCTTTCTTT. This codes for CASSRRAEAFF. The chain combines TRBV14 with TRBJ1-1; the D is unclear. Between the trimmed V and J ends, which lost 4 bases and 6 bases, there was a span of 6 bases. This CDR3 region has 11 residues. CDR1 is SGHDN, CDR2 FVKESK, per germline.

This clone was observed a few times. J is TRBJ2-1 and V is TRBV7-3; possibly TRBD1 for D (6 bases). CDR1 is SGHTA, CDR2 FQGTGA, per germline. This CDR3 spans 12 amino acids. Trimming took 5 bases from V and 6 from J, leaving 8 bases between them. This CDR3 reads CASSKQGNEQFF. CDR3 sequence (DNA): TGTGCCAGCAGCAAACAGGGCAATGAGCAGTTCTTC.

V gene TRBV19 combines with J gene TRBJ1-1, with TRBD1 matching 7 bases. The CDR3 loop spans 13 amino acids. J gave up 5 bases and V 4 bases, and 4 bases lay outside the gene matches. Germline CDR1 and CDR2: LNHDA and SQIVND (reference sequence). The CDR3 loop is CASSNRGRTEAFF. The CDR3 nucleotides read TGTGCCAGTAGTAACAGGGGAAGGACTGAAGCTTTCTTT.

The chain uses TRBV7-2 and TRBJ2-5; the D gene is possibly TRBD1 (6 bases). The CDR3 length is 14 residues. Germline V gene sequence: CDR1 SGHTA, CDR2 FQGNSA. V lost 1 base, J lost 5 bases, and 11 bases lay in between. The CDR3, as DNA: TGTGCCAGCAGCTTAGAACAGGGCCCGGAGACCCAGTACTTC. This sequence encodes CASSLEQGPETQYF.

This chain links TRBV6-5 with TRBJ2-3; TRBD2 matches 7 bases. Germline CDR1 and CDR2: MNHEY and SVGAGI. CDR3 size: 14 residues. V shed 6 bases and J 3 bases; nucleotides not matched to a gene: 6. CDR3 bases: TGTGCCAGCAGGCCTCGACTAGCTACAGATACGCAGTATTTT. It specifies CASRPRLATDTQYF.

This clone was observed a handful of times. This sequence joins TRBV4-2 and TRBJ1-1, with D perhaps matching TRBD1 (5 bases). CDR3 size: 15 residues. V was trimmed by 0 bases and J by 3 bases, leaving 11 bases between them. Germline CDR1 and CDR2: LGHNA and YNFKEQ. The CDR3 sequence: CASSQDPGGDTEAFF. The DNA for the CDR3 is TGTGCCAGCAGCCAAGATCCGGGGGGGGACACTGAAGCTTTCTTT.

As concerns this clone: The same CDR3 is also encoded by other DNA sequences in this sample. The chain joins TRBV7-9 to TRBJ1-1; 9 bases are a match to TRBD1. CDR3 size: 14 residues. With 5 bases clipped from V and 1 base from J, the junction kept 2 bases outside the gene matches. Germline V lookup: CDR1 SEHNR, CDR2 FQNEAQ (reference sequence). The CDR3 sequence: CASSPGQGNTEAFF. CDR3 nucleotides: TGTGCCAGCAGCCCGGGACAGGGGAACACTGAAGCTTTCTTT.

This clone occurred a few times. This CDR3 reads CASSPIVSHREAFF. CDR3 nucleotides: TGTGCCAGCAGCCCAATCGTGTCACACCGTGAAGCTTTCTTT. V gene TRBV14 combines with J gene TRBJ1-1; D not resolved. The CDR3 contains 14 residues. The germline gives CDR1 SGHDN, CDR2 FVKESK. V dropped 4 bases and J dropped 7 bases, with 16 bases sitting between them.

The J gene is TRBJ1-1, the V gene TRBV5-4, with TRBD1 matching over 7 bases. V shed 4 bases, J shed 0 bases, and the junction held 9 bases outside the gene matches. Germline-derived CDR1 and CDR2 are SGHNT and YYREEE (reference sequence). The CDR3 totals 16 residues. For the CDR3, the DNA is TGTGCCAGCAGCCCAGGGGGGCCAAGGCTGAACACTGAAGCTTTCTTT. Its protein product is CASSPGGPRLNTEAFF.

This clone appeared a few times. V and J are TRBV13 and TRBJ2-1; 8 bases align to TRBD2. The CDR3 contains 14 residues. Germline V gene lookup returns CDR1 PRHDT and CDR2 FYEKMQ (reference sequence). V lost 5 bases to trimming and J lost 6 bases; unmatched junction nucleotides: 6. DNA of the CDR3: TGTGCCAGCAGCGGGAGCGGGGGTGGCAATGAGCAGTTCTTC. Translated, it gives CASSGSGGGNEQFF.

This clone was counted only a few times. The V and J genes are TRBV7-9 and TRBJ1-4; D is unclear. The CDR3 is made up of 14 amino acids. Germline values: CDR1 SEHNR, CDR2 FQNEAQ (reference sequence). Trimming removed 5 bases at V and 0 bases at J, with 7 bases between. CDR3: CASSRLTTNEKLFF. The CDR3 DNA reads TGTGCCAGCAGCCGACTGACAACTAATGAAAAACTGTTTTTT.